Reported below is one T cell receptor beta chain. The entry originates in a study of blood T cell repertoires in COVID-19. In the study overall: Sites across the United States, Italy and Spain contributed samples from acute and convalescent COVID-19.

Per the original methods: Amplifying reference gene primers gave estimates of nucleated cell counts. Only in-frame clones appear in the TCRdb table, and some are missing; sequencing was by immunoSEQ multiplex PCR. The V and J calls and clone size come from that table; D and trimming were worked out from the DNA. The repertoire has fewer than 500,000 clones, just over 85% of them found once; the top ten carry around 1.4%. Deletions cut 7 bases from V and 4 bases from J, with 6 bases between. Germline CDR1 ENHRY, CDR2 SYGVKD. The CDR3 covers 11 residues. The chain is built from TRBV10-3 and TRBJ2-3, with a possible D match to TRBD2 (5 bases). Sequenced: peripheral blood. The TCR originated in a woman aged 25 to 39 with active or convalescent COVID-19. This CDR3 is CAITSSDTQYF. The CDR3 region has the DNA TGTGCCATCACTAGCTCAGATACGCAGTATTTT.